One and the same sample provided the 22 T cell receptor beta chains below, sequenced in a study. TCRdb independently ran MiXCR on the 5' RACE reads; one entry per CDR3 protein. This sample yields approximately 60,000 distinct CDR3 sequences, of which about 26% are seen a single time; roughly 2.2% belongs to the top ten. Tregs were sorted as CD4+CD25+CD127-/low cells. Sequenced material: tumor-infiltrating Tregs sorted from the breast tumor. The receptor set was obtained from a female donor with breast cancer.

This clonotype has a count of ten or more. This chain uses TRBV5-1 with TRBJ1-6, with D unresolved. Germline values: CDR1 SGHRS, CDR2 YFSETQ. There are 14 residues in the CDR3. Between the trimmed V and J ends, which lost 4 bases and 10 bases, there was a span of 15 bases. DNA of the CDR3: TGCGCCAGCAGCGACGGGATACAAGGATCACCCCTCCACTTT. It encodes CASSDGIQGSPLHF.

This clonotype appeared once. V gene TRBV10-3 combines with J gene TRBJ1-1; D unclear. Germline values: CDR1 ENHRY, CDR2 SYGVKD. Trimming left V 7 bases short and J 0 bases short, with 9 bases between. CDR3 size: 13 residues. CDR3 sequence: CAINDFMNTEAFF. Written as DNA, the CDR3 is TGTGCCATCAATGACTTCATGAACACTGAAGCTTTCTTT.

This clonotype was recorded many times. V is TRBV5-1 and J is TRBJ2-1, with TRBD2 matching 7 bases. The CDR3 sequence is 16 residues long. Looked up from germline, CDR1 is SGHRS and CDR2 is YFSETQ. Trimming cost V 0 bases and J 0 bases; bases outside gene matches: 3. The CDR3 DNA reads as TGCGCCAGCAGCTTGGGGAAGCGGGACTCCTACAATGAGCAGTTCTTC. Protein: CASSLGKRDSYNEQFF.

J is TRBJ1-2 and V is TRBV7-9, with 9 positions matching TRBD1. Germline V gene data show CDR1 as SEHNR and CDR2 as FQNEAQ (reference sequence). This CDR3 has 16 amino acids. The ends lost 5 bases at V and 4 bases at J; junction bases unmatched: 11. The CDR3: CASSPSSDRGGYGYTF. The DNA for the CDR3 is TGTGCCAGCAGCCCCTCCTCGGACAGGGGCGGCTATGGCTACACCTTC.

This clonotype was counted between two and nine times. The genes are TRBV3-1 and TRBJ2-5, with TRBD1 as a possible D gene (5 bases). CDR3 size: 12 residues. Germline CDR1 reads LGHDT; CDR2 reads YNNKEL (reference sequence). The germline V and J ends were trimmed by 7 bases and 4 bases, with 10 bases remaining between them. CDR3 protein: CASNTGRETQYF. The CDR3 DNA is TGTGCCAGCAACACAGGAAGAGAGACCCAGTACTTC.

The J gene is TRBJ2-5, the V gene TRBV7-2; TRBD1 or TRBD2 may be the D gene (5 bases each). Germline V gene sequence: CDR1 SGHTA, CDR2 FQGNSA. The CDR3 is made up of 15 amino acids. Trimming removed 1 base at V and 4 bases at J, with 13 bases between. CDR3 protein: CASSLGGIRGETQYF. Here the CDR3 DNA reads TGTGCCAGCAGCTTAGGGGGGATACGAGGAGAGACCCAGTACTTC.

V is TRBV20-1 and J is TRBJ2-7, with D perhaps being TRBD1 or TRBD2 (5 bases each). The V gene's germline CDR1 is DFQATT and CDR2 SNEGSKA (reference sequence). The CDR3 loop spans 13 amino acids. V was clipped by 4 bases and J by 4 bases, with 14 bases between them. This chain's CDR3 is CSATPSGGYEQYF. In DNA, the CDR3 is TGCAGTGCTACGCCCAGTGGGGGTTACGAGCAGTACTTC.

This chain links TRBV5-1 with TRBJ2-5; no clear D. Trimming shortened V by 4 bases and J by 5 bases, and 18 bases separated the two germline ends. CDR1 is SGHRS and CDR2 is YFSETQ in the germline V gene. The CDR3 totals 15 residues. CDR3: CASSRATRMGETQYF. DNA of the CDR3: TGCGCCAGCAGCCGGGCTACAAGGATGGGTGAGACCCAGTACTTC.

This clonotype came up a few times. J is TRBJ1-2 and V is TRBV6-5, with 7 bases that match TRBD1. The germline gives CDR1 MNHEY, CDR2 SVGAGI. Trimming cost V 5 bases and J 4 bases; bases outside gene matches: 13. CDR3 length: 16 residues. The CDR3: CASSQIRTGGGYGYTF. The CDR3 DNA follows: TGTGCCAGCAGTCAAATCAGGACAGGTGGGGGCTATGGCTACACCTTC.

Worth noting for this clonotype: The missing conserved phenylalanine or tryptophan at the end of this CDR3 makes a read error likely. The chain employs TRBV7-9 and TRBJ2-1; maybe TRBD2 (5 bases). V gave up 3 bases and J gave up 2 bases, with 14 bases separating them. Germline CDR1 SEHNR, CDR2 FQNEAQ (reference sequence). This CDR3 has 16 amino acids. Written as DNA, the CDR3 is TGTGCCAGCAGCTTTGCCCTAACGGGGACCTACAATGAGCAGTTCTCC. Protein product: CASSFALTGTYNEQFS.

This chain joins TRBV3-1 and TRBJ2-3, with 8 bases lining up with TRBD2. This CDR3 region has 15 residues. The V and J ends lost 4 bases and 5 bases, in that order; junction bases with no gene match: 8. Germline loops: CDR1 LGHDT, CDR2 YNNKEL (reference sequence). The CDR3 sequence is CASSPQREREDTQYF. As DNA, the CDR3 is TGTGCCAGCAGCCCCCAGCGGGAGAGAGAAGATACGCAGTATTTT.

CDR3: CASSSTDTQNIQYF. The CDR3 DNA is TGCGCCAGCAGCTCGACGGATACCCAAAACATTCAGTACTTC. V is TRBV5-1 and J is TRBJ2-4, with D unclear. The germline V and J ends were trimmed by 3 bases and 5 bases, with 12 bases remaining between them. The CDR3 totals 14 residues. Germline CDR1 is SGHRS and CDR2 is YFSETQ.

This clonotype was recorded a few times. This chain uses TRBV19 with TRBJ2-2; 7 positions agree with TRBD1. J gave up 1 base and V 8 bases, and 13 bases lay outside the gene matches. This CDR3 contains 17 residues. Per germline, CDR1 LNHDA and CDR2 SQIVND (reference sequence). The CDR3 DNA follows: TGTGCCAGTGGGCCGGGGACAGACTGGATGAACACCGGGGAGCTGTTTTTT. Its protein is CASGPGTDWMNTGELFF.

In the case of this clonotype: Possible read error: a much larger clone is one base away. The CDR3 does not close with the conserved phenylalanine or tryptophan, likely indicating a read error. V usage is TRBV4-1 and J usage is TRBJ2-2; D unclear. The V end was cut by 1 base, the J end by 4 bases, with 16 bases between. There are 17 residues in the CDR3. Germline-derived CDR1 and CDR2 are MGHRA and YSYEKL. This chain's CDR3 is CASSQVDLGLATGELFV. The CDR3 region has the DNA TGCGCCAGCAGCCAAGTAGACTTAGGGTTGGCCACCGGGGAGCTGTTTGTT.

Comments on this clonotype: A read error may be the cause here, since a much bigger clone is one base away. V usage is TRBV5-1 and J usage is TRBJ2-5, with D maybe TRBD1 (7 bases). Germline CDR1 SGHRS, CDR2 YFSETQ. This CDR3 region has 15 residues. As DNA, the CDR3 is TGCGCCTGCAGCCTACAGGGGAGGAAAGAAGAGACCCAGTACTTC. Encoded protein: CACSLQGRKEETQYF.

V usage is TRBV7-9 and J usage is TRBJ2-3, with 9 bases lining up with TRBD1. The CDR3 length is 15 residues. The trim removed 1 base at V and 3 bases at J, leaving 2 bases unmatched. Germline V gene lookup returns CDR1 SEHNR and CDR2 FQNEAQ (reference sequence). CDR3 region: CASSLEQGATDTQYF. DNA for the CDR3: TGTGCCAGCAGCTTAGAACAGGGGGCTACAGATACGCAGTATTTT.

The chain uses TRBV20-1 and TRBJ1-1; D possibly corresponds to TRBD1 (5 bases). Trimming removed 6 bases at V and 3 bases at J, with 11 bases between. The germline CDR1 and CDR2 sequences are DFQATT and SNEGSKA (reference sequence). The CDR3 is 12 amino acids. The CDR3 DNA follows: TGCAGTGCGATGGGGGGGGACACTGAAGCTTTCTTT. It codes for CSAMGGDTEAFF.

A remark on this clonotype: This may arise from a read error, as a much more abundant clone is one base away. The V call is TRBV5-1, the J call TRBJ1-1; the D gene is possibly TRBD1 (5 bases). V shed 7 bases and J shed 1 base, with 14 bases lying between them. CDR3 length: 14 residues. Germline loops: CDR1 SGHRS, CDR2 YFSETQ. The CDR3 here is CASGQNTGNTEAFF. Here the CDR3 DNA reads TGCGCCAGCGGCCAGAATACAGGGAACACTGAAGCTTTCTTT.

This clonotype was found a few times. Here the CDR3 reads CASSYVGAEVTDTQYF. The CDR3 DNA is TGTGCCAGCAGTTACGTGGGGGCGGAAGTCACAGATACGCAGTATTTT. The chain carries TRBV6-2 or TRBV6-3 and TRBJ2-3; D is perhaps TRBD1 (6 bases). Germline-derived CDR1 and CDR2 are MNHEY and SVGEGT. With 2 bases removed from V and 2 bases from J, the gap between germline ends came to 14 bases. The CDR3 extends over 16 amino acids.

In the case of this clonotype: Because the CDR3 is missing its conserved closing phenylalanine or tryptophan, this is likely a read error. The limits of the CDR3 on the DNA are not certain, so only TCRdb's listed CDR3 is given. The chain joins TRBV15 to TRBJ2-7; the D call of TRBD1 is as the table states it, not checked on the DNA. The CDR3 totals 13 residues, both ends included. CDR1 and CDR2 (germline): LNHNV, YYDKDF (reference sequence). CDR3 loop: CATSRDFRGREYI.

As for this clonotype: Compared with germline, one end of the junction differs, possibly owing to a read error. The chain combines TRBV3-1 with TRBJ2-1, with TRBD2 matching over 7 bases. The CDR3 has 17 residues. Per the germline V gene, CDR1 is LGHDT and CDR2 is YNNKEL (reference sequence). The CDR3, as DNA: TGTGCCAGCAGCCTTTGGGGTCCAGCGGGGAGCGGAAATGAGCAGTGCTTC. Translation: CASSLWGPAGSGNEQCF.

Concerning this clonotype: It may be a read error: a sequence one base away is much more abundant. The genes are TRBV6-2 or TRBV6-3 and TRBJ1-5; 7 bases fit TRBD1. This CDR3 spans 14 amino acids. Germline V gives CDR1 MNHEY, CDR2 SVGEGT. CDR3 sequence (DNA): TGTGCCAGCAGAAGACAGGGTTTTCTTCAGCCCCAGCGTTTT. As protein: CASRRQGFLQPQRF.